The 20 T cell receptor beta chains presented below share a single source sample, sequenced in a study of blood T cell repertoires in COVID-19 (dated by TCRdb to the early 2020s). Library preparation used the immunoSEQ multiplex PCR assay. TCRdb provides this immuneACCESS table in a form limited to in-frame rearrangements. Some clones are lacking; in checked studies, under half of them reflect an unresolved V gene, and why the rest are absent is not known. This sample gives approximately 250,000 clones in total; around 87% of them show up just once. Approximately 5.3% of the sample goes to the ten largest clones. Input material: peripheral blood. The receptors here all came from a woman aged 60 to 75 with COVID-19, enrolled during active disease.

Worth noting for this clone: An end of the junction does not agree with germline; a read error may underlie this. The chain combines TRBV6-2 or TRBV6-3 with TRBJ2-3, with TRBD2 as a possible D gene (6 bases). Germline V gives CDR1 MNHEY, CDR2 SVGEGT. The CDR3 extends over 13 amino acids. CDR3 loop: CASSYRSGAGLDF. The CDR3 DNA sequence: TGTGCCAGCAGTTACAGGAGTGGGGCGGGGTTGGATTTT.

In its sample, this clone was seen a few times. The rearrangement joins TRBV5-1 to TRBJ2-2; D unclear. CDR3 length equals 13 residues. With 7 bases removed from V and 1 base from J, the gap between germline ends came to 8 bases. Germline V gene sequence: CDR1 SGHRS, CDR2 YFSETQ. In DNA, the CDR3 is TGCGCCAGCGGCTCCCAGAACACCGGGGAGCTGTTTTTT. Translating gives CASGSQNTGELFF. Complete variable domain (other parts from reference TRBV5-1 and TRBJ2-2): KAGVTQTPRYLIKTRGQQVTLSCSPISGHRSVSWYQQTPGQGLQFLFEYFSETQRNKGNFPGRFSGRQFSNSRSEMNVSTLELGDSALYLCASGSQNTGELFFGEGSRLTVL.

The chain couples TRBV7-9 to TRBJ2-7, with TRBD1 as a possible D gene (6 bases). V lost 5 bases and J 6 bases, leaving 14 bases between the germline ends. From germline, CDR1 is SEHNR and CDR2 FQNEAQ (reference sequence). This CDR3 spans 13 amino acids. DNA of the CDR3: TGTGCCAGCAGCACCGGGACAACGACCGAGCAGTACTTC. Amino acids: CASSTGTTTEQYF.

The V gene is TRBV9, the J gene TRBJ2-3; maybe TRBD2 (7 bases). The CDR3 covers 16 residues. V lost 3 bases to trimming and J lost 3 bases, with 17 bases between them. Germline CDR1 is SGDLS and CDR2 is YYNGEE. The CDR3 is CASSATTGRGTDTQYF. Here the CDR3 DNA reads TGTGCCAGCAGCGCGACTACAGGGAGGGGAACAGATACGCAGTATTTT.

CDR3 bases: TGTGCCAGCAGTACCCCGGGGGAGGGCGCCCTTGGCTACACCTTC. Protein sequence: CASSTPGEGALGYTF. This chain connects TRBV6-9 to TRBJ1-2; maybe TRBD1 (5 bases). CDR1 is MNHGY, CDR2 SVAAGI, per germline. The CDR3 consists of 15 residues. V lost 5 bases to trimming and J lost 7 bases, with 20 bases between them.

The CDR3 loop is CAIVPGSGSDTQYF. DNA of the CDR3: TGTGCCATCGTCCCCGGGAGTGGTTCAGATACGCAGTATTTT. This chain connects TRBV10-3 to TRBJ2-3; D perhaps matches TRBD2 (6 bases). V lost 8 bases and J lost 4, with 16 bases in between. Germline V gives CDR1 ENHRY, CDR2 SYGVKD. This CDR3 region has 14 residues.

The CDR3 protein is CASSEASGRRYEQYF. The CDR3 DNA reads TGTGCCAGCAGTGAAGCTAGCGGGAGGCGCTACGAGCAGTACTTC. The chain joins TRBV2 to TRBJ2-7; 10 bases align to TRBD2. Looked up from germline, CDR1 is SNHLY and CDR2 is FYNNEI. The CDR3 extends over 15 amino acids. V lost 0 bases to trimming and J lost 3 bases; unmatched junction nucleotides: 2. Looking up the rest from reference TRBV2 and TRBJ2-7 gives the full variable domain: EPEVTQTPSHQVTQMGQEVILRCVPISNHLYFYWYRQILGQKVEFLVSFYNNEISEKSEIFDDQFSVERPDGSNFTLKIRSTKLEDSAMYFCASSEASGRRYEQYFGPGTRLTVT.

The rearrangement uses TRBV9 and TRBJ2-7; D remains ambiguous. Germline CDR1 and CDR2: SGDLS and YYNGEE. The CDR3 is 13 residues long. Trimming took off 6 bases at V and 3 bases at J, with 13 bases between the two ends. CDR3 DNA sequence: TGTGCCAGCAACCCCTCCCGAGGCTACGAGCAGTACTTC. Its protein product is CASNPSRGYEQYF.

The chain employs TRBV28 and TRBJ2-3, with a weak D call TRBD2 (6 bases). Germline loops: CDR1 MDHEN, CDR2 SYDVKM. Trimming shortened V by 6 bases and J by 6 bases, and 16 bases separated the two germline ends. The CDR3 extends over 14 amino acids. The CDR3 reads CASSRLTGRDTQYF. DNA for the CDR3: TGTGCCAGCAGCCGGCTGACGGGGAGGGATACGCAGTATTTT.

The chain joins TRBV19 to TRBJ2-3, with D unclear. Trimming cost V 3 bases and J 0 bases, with 10 bases left between them. Germline V gene sequence: CDR1 LNHDA, CDR2 SQIVND (reference sequence). This CDR3 has 15 residues. CDR3 residues: CASSIQLVSTDTQYF. CDR3 bases: TGTGCCAGTAGTATCCAACTGGTGAGCACAGATACGCAGTATTTT. The full variable domain, its missing parts supplied by reference TRBV19 and TRBJ2-3, is DGGITQSPKYLFRKEGQNVTLSCEQNLNHDAMYWYRQDPGQGLRLIYYSQIVNDFQKGDIAEGYSVSREKKESFPLTVTSAQKNPTAFYLCASSIQLVSTDTQYFGPGTRLTVL.

This clone was detected a few times. The chain has TRBV28 and TRBJ1-2; 8 bases map to TRBD1. Germline V CDR1 and CDR2: MDHEN, SYDVKM. CDR3 length: 14 residues. V trimming: 5 bases; J trimming: 2 bases; junction bases outside the gene matches: 4. Here the CDR3 reads CASSQGQGNYGYTF. CDR3 in DNA: TGTGCCAGCAGTCAAGGACAGGGCAACTATGGCTACACCTTC.

This clone was seen only a few times. CDR3 region: CASSLSEGGAYYNEQFF. The CDR3, as DNA: TGTGCCAGCAGCTTAAGTGAGGGAGGGGCCTATTACAATGAGCAGTTCTTC. V is TRBV7-8 and J is TRBJ2-1; 7 nucleotides match TRBD2. The CDR3 has 17 amino acids. With V trimmed by 2 bases and J by 4 bases, 11 bases remained unmatched. CDR1 is SGHVS, CDR2 FQNEAQ, per germline.

The chain links TRBV9 to TRBJ2-2; D gene unclear. The germline gives CDR1 SGDLS, CDR2 YYNGEE. The ends were cut back, 5 bases at V and 0 bases at J, with 8 bases in the middle. This CDR3 has 14 amino acids. This CDR3 reads CASSKTPNTGELFF. CDR3 bases: TGTGCCAGCAGTAAAACTCCGAACACCGGGGAGCTGTTTTTT. The variable domain in full, with the rest retrieved from reference TRBV9 and TRBJ2-2, is DSGVTQTPKHLITATGQRVTLRCSPRSGDLSVYWYQQSLDQGLQFLIQYYNGEERAKGNILERFSAQQFPDLHSELNLSSLELGDSALYFCASSKTPNTGELFFGEGSRLTVL.

The chain combines TRBV3-1 (or the pseudogene TRBV3-2) with TRBJ2-1, with 9 positions matching TRBD1. The CDR3 consists of 14 residues. In germline, CDR1 is LGHDT, CDR2 YNNKEL (reference sequence). Trimming at V came to 6 bases and at J to 7 bases, leaving 7 bases not matched to a gene. The CDR3 loop is CASRGTGTGNEQFF. DNA of the CDR3: TGTGCCAGCAGGGGGACCGGGACAGGGAATGAGCAGTTCTTC.

The chain couples TRBV5-1 to TRBJ1-1; 8 bases are a match to TRBD1. CDR3 length: 15 amino acids. Per the germline V gene, CDR1 is SGHRS and CDR2 is YFSETQ. J lost 4 bases, V lost 3 bases, and 8 bases had no gene match. CDR3 bases: TGCGCCAGCAGCTGGGGGGACAGGATAGCCACTGAAGCTTTCTTT. This gives the protein CASSWGDRIATEAFF. Based on the CDR3 plus reference TRBV5-1 and TRBJ1-1, the full variable domain is KAGVTQTPRYLIKTRGQQVTLSCSPISGHRSVSWYQQTPGQGLQFLFEYFSETQRNKGNFPGRFSGRQFSNSRSEMNVSTLELGDSALYLCASSWGDRIATEAFFGQGTRLTVV.

This rearrangement joins TRBV9 to TRBJ1-4; TRBD1 is a possible D gene (6 bases). Trimming left V 4 bases short and J 5 bases short, with 15 bases between. The CDR3 is 15 amino acids. Germline-derived CDR1 and CDR2 are SGDLS and YYNGEE. The CDR3 nucleotides read TGTGCCAGCAGCATAACAGGGCGGGGGAATGAAAAACTGTTTTTT. It is translated as CASSITGRGNEKLFF. The full variable domain, in which reference TRBV9 and TRBJ1-4 provide the parts outside the CDR3, is DSGVTQTPKHLITATGQRVTLRCSPRSGDLSVYWYQQSLDQGLQFLIQYYNGEERAKGNILERFSAQQFPDLHSELNLSSLELGDSALYFCASSITGRGNEKLFFGSGTQLSVL.

The chain recombines TRBV4-1 with TRBJ2-1, with TRBD2 identical over 9 bases. Germline values: CDR1 MGHRA, CDR2 YSYEKL. This CDR3 is built from 19 residues. Trimming took 6 bases from V and 0 from J; bases not matched to a gene: 15. CDR3 residues: CASSPLASGKFSSYNEQFF. CDR3 DNA sequence: TGCGCCAGCAGTCCCTTGGCTAGCGGGAAATTTAGCTCCTACAATGAGCAGTTCTTC.

The gene calls are TRBV6-2 or TRBV6-3 and TRBJ2-3; 7 positions match TRBD2. The CDR3 totals 15 residues. V lost 3 bases and J lost 0; bases outside the gene matches: 3. The germline CDR1 and CDR2 sequences are MNHEY and SVGEGT. The CDR3 region has the DNA TGTGCCAGCAGTTATGTGGGAGGGAGCACAGATACGCAGTATTTT. It encodes CASSYVGGSTDTQYF.

The chain couples TRBV5-1 to TRBJ2-2; 7 bases map to TRBD2. CDR3 length equals 13 residues. Trimming at V came to 6 bases and at J to 5 bases, leaving 4 bases not matched to a gene. Germline-derived CDR1 and CDR2 are SGHRS and YFSETQ. This CDR3 is CASKVSGTGELFF. CDR3 coding DNA: TGCGCCAGCAAGGTTAGCGGGACCGGGGAGCTGTTTTTT.

The chain couples TRBV5-1 to TRBJ1-2; 7 nucleotides align to TRBD1. Germline V gene data show CDR1 as SGHRS and CDR2 as YFSETQ. The CDR3 is 14 residues long. The J segment lost 5 bases and the V segment lost 0 bases, leaving 4 bases of the junction unmatched. CDR3 loop: CASSLGTGEYGYTF. In DNA, the CDR3 is TGCGCCAGCAGCTTGGGGACAGGCGAGTATGGCTACACCTTC.